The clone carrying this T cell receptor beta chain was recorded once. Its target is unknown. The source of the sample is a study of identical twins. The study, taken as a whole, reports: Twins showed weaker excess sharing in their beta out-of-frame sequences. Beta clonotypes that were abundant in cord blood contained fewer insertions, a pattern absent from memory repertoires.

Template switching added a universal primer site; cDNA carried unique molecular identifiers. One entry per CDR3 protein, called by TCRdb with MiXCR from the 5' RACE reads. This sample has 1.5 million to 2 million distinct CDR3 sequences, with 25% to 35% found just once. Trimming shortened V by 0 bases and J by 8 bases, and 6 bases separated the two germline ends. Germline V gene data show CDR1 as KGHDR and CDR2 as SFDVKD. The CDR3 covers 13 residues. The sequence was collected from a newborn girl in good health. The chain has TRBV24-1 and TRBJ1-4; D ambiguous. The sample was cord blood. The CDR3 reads CATSDLNGEKLFF. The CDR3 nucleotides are TGTGCCACCAGTGATTTGAACGGGGAAAAACTGTTTTTT.